Sequencing of this T cell receptor (beta chain) was carried out in a study of shared clonotypes between healthy human individuals. Donors, without exception, were Caucasian adults residing in Nashville, Tennessee. CD4+ cells were split into CD45RA+ naive and CD45RA-negative memory subsets. Several immunoSEQ plates received, in even portions, the genomic DNA of each subset. Libraries were prepared by immunoSEQ multiplex PCR; TCRdb keeps only in-frame clonotypes and omits some of them. The data hold millions of clones, with over 85% observed a single time. The CDR3 is 19 residues long. Germline V gene sequence: CDR1 SEHNR, CDR2 FQNEAQ (reference sequence). V lost 1 base and J lost 3; bases outside the gene matches: 12.

The chain recombines TRBV7-9 with TRBJ2-2, with TRBD1 matching 9 bases. This sequence originates from a man aged 18 to 30 in good health. Some clones in this sample may be carry-over from other donors' samples. Source material: naive CD4+ T cells from PBMCs. Subset noted: CD45RA+ positively selected. The CDR3 DNA reads TGTGCCAGCAGCTTAGTCGGGGGACAGGGACGCGAGTACACCGGGGAGCTGTTTTTT. This encodes CASSLVGGQGREYTGELFF.